The 21 T cell receptor beta chains listed next were all sequenced from one sample in a study of shared clonotypes between healthy human individuals. Here immunoSEQ multiplex PCR was the method, and the copy in TCRdb shows in-frame clones only, minus some. Of approximately 1,000,000 clones detected, 60% to 80% appear once; the ten largest clones hold roughly 0.82%. The sample was memory CD4+ T cells from PBMCs. The subset is: CD45RA-negative fraction. The origin of the receptors is a man aged 18 to 30 in good health. Some clones in this sample may be carry-over from other donors' samples.

The chain employs TRBV2 and TRBJ2-1, with D possibly TRBD1 on 5 matching bases. Trimming pared 4 bases from V and 2 bases from J, leaving 12 bases between. CDR1 and CDR2 (germline): SNHLY, FYNNEI. This CDR3 has 15 amino acids. In DNA form, the CDR3 reads TGTGCCAGCAGTGGGGTCAGGGCTACCTACAATGAGCAGTTCTTC. Translated, it gives CASSGVRATYNEQFF.

The J gene is TRBJ2-7, the V gene TRBV4-2, with 13 nucleotides matching TRBD2. CDR1 and CDR2 from the germline V gene are LGHNA and YNFKEQ. J gave up 4 bases and V 3 bases, and 6 bases lay outside the gene matches. The CDR3 consists of 16 residues. The CDR3 region is CASSQGLAGPGYEQYF. In DNA form, the CDR3 reads TGTGCCAGCAGCCAGGGACTAGCGGGACCGGGGTACGAGCAGTACTTC.

In this sample, this clone turned up a few times. J is TRBJ1-1 and V is TRBV2, with a tentative D call TRBD1 (5 bases). Germline V gene data show CDR1 as SNHLY and CDR2 as FYNNEI. Trimming shortened V by 5 bases and J by 8 bases, and 15 bases separated the two germline ends. The CDR3 runs 13 residues. The CDR3 reads CASSTRGWGEAFF. The CDR3 nucleotides read TGTGCCAGCAGTACGCGGGGCTGGGGAGAAGCTTTCTTT.

The chain is built from TRBV15 and TRBJ1-4, with D maybe TRBD1 (5 bases). CDR3 length: 16 residues. Germline CDR1 reads LNHNV; CDR2 reads YYDKDF (reference sequence). Trimming shortened V by 3 bases and J by 0 bases, and 11 bases separated the two germline ends. The DNA of the CDR3 is TGTGCCACCAGCAGCCCCAGGGAAACAACTAATGAAAAACTGTTTTTT. It codes for CATSSPRETTNEKLFF.

The genes are TRBV19 and TRBJ2-3; D perhaps matches TRBD1 (9 bases). CDR1 is LNHDA and CDR2 is SQIVND in the germline V gene (reference sequence). Trimming removed 5 bases at V and 3 bases at J, with 30 bases between. The CDR3 consists of 20 residues. CDR3 loop: CASSLSSRGGRTGVTDTQYF. CDR3 DNA: TGTGCCAGTAGTCTCTCCTCCCGTGGCGGGAGGACAGGGGTTACAGATACGCAGTATTTT.

V is TRBV5-1 and J is TRBJ2-1, with TRBD2 matching over 8 bases. The CDR3 is made up of 17 amino acids. Trimming removed 0 bases from V and 7 bases from J; junction bases left unmatched: 12. The V gene's germline CDR1 is SGHRS and CDR2 YFSETQ. The CDR3 reads CASSLAYGGTRWNEQFF. The CDR3 region has the DNA TGCGCCAGCAGCTTGGCGTATGGGGGGACTAGATGGAATGAGCAGTTCTTC.

This sequence joins TRBV5-4 and TRBJ2-3, with 12 bases lining up with TRBD2. The V and J ends lost 5 bases and 4 bases, in that order; junction bases with no gene match: 8. The CDR3 length is 16 residues. Germline V lookup: CDR1 SGHNT, CDR2 YYREEE (reference sequence). CDR3 nucleotides: TGTGCCAGCAGTCATCCCGGGACTAGCGGGTCAGATACGCAGTATTTT. The encoded protein is CASSHPGTSGSDTQYF.

V usage is TRBV6-5 and J usage is TRBJ1-1; maybe TRBD1 (6 bases). V lost 6 bases and J lost 5, with 19 bases in between. Germline CDR1 is MNHEY and CDR2 is SVGAGI. The CDR3 runs to 15 residues. In DNA form, the CDR3 reads TGTGCCAGCAGCAGAGGGGGGTCGGCTAAAACTGAAGCTTTCTTT. Translating gives CASSRGGSAKTEAFF.

This clone was seen only a few times. The genes are TRBV30 and TRBJ1-3, with unresolved D. Trimming removed 3 bases at V and 4 bases at J, with 7 bases between. Germline V CDR1 and CDR2: GTSNPN, SVGIG (reference sequence). The CDR3 totals 12 residues. CDR3 nucleotides: TGTGCCTGGAGCCTGGAGGGAAACACCATATATTTT. It specifies CAWSLEGNTIYF.

The rearrangement links TRBV19 to TRBJ2-7; D unclear. Looked up from germline, CDR1 is LNHDA and CDR2 is SQIVND (reference sequence). There are 14 residues in the CDR3. The ends were cut back, 1 base at V and 6 bases at J, with 13 bases in the middle. The CDR3 nucleotides read TGTGCCAGTAGTATAGGGGGTCGCGCTACCGAGCAGTACTTC. It translates to CASSIGGRATEQYF.

The chain is built from TRBV2 and TRBJ2-3; the match to TRBD2 covers 9 bases. J lost 2 bases, V lost 6 bases, and 12 bases had no gene match. This CDR3 contains 17 residues. Germline V gives CDR1 SNHLY, CDR2 FYNNEI. The CDR3 protein is CASRGGSSGTPTDTQYF. The CDR3 DNA follows: TGTGCCAGCAGGGGTGGGTCTAGCGGGACCCCCACAGATACGCAGTATTTT.

Points on this clone: Other DNA sequences in the sample encode the same CDR3. The V gene is TRBV18, the J gene TRBJ2-5, with D possibly called TRBD1 or TRBD2 (5 bases each). V shed 3 bases and J shed 1 base, with 6 bases lying between them. The CDR3 is made up of 13 amino acids. Germline V gene data show CDR1 as KGHSH and CDR2 as LQKENI. CDR3 in DNA: TGTGCCAGCTCACCGGGGACCCAAGAGACCCAGTACTTC. Protein product: CASSPGTQETQYF.

This CDR3 reads CASSYSISPLHF. CDR3 in DNA: TGTGCCAGCAGTTACTCGATCTCACCCCTCCACTTT. The rearrangement uses TRBV6-6 and TRBJ1-6, with D uncertain. The CDR3 contains 12 residues. Germline V gene sequence: CDR1 MNHNY, CDR2 SVGAGI (reference sequence). V was shortened by 0 bases and J by 10 bases, with 4 bases between the two germline ends.

The J gene is TRBJ2-5, the V gene TRBV28; D is undetermined. The CDR3 contains 13 residues. CDR1 and CDR2 from the germline V gene are MDHEN and SYDVKM. Trimming stripped 3 bases from V and 7 bases from J, with 12 bases between. CDR3 nucleotides: TGTGCCAGCAGTTTTGGTCCAGGTGGGACCCAGTACTTC. This sequence encodes CASSFGPGGTQYF.

With regard to this clone: This CDR3 is also generated by other DNA sequences in the sample. The chain recombines TRBV5-1 with TRBJ2-7; 12 nucleotides align to TRBD2. V was clipped by 0 bases and J by 7 bases; unmatched bases: 5. This CDR3 has 15 residues. CDR1 and CDR2 from the germline V gene are SGHRS and YFSETQ. CDR3 sequence reads: CASSLGLAGVDEQYF. CDR3 sequence (DNA): TGCGCCAGCAGCTTGGGACTAGCGGGAGTTGATGAGCAGTACTTC.

The rearrangement links TRBV14 to TRBJ1-2; D might be TRBD1 (6 bases). Germline CDR1 is SGHDN and CDR2 is FVKESK. CDR3 length: 14 amino acids. Trimming stripped 4 bases from V and 5 bases from J, with 14 bases between. CDR3 amino acids: CASSPQGIWYGYTF. The CDR3 DNA sequence: TGTGCCAGCAGCCCACAGGGAATTTGGTATGGCTACACCTTC.

This clone has more than one count but fewer than ten. A junction end diverges from the germline sequence, so it may reflect a read error. V gene TRBV4-1 combines with J gene TRBJ1-2; 10 positions agree with TRBD1. CDR3 length: 12 residues. CDR1 is MGHRA and CDR2 is YSYEKL in the germline V gene. DNA of the CDR3: TGCGCCAGCAGCCCGCCGGGGGGGACAGGGGCCTTC. It codes for CASSPPGGTGAF.

Details on this clone: Other DNA sequences from this sample encode an identical CDR3 as well. V gene TRBV7-9 combines with J gene TRBJ2-7; 8 nucleotides match TRBD1. J was trimmed by 2 bases and V by 0 bases; bases with no gene match: 15. The V gene's germline CDR1 is SEHNR and CDR2 FQNEAQ (reference sequence). The CDR3 is 19 residues long. CDR3 DNA: TGTGCCAGCAGCTTAGCGGTGAGAACAGGGGGGCTGGGGCCCTACGAGCAGTACTTC. Translated, it gives CASSLAVRTGGLGPYEQYF.

This clone has only a few counts. The sample contains more than one DNA sequence encoding this CDR3. This rearrangement joins TRBV29-1 to TRBJ2-7; D is unresolved. Between the trimmed V and J ends, which lost 3 bases and 3 bases, there was a span of 6 bases. CDR1 and CDR2 (germline): SQVTM, ANQGSEA. This CDR3 comprises 11 residues. CDR3 amino acids: CSVEGSYEQYF. CDR3 in DNA: TGCAGCGTTGAGGGCAGCTACGAGCAGTACTTC.

V and J are TRBV19 and TRBJ2-6; D possibly matches TRBD1 or TRBD2 (6 bases each). V was trimmed by 4 bases and J by 4 bases, leaving 14 bases between them. The CDR3 has 16 amino acids. Germline assignment: CDR1 LNHDA and CDR2 SQIVND (reference sequence). The DNA of the CDR3 is TGTGCCAGTAGTACTCTTGGGGGGCGCGGGGCCAACGTCCTGACTTTC. It encodes CASSTLGGRGANVLTF. Together with reference TRBV19 and TRBJ2-6, the CDR3 gives the full variable domain: DGGITQSPKYLFRKEGQNVTLSCEQNLNHDAMYWYRQDPGQGLRLIYYSQIVNDFQKGDIAEGYSVSREKKESFPLTVTSAQKNPTAFYLCASSTLGGRGANVLTFGAGSRLTVL.

The chain has TRBV25-1 and TRBJ1-2; D remains ambiguous. The CDR3 is 13 amino acids. The germline V and J ends were trimmed by 10 bases and 10 bases, with 22 bases remaining between them. Germline V gene sequence: CDR1 MGHDK, CDR2 SYGVNS. This CDR3 reads CATGPRLGDDYTF. In nucleotides, the CDR3 is TGTGCCACAGGCCCTCGGCTAGGAGATGACTACACCTTC.